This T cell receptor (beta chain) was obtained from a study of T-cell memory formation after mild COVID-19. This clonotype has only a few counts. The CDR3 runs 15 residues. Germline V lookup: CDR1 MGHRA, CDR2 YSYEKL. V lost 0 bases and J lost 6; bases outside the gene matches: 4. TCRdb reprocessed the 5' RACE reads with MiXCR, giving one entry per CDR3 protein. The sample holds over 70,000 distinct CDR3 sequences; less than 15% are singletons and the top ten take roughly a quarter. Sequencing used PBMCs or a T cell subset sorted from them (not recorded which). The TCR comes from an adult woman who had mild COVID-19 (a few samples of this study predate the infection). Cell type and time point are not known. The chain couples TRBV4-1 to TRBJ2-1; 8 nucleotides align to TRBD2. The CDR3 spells CASSQEASGLNEQFF. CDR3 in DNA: TGCGCCAGCAGCCAAGAGGCTAGCGGGCTCAATGAGCAGTTCTTC.